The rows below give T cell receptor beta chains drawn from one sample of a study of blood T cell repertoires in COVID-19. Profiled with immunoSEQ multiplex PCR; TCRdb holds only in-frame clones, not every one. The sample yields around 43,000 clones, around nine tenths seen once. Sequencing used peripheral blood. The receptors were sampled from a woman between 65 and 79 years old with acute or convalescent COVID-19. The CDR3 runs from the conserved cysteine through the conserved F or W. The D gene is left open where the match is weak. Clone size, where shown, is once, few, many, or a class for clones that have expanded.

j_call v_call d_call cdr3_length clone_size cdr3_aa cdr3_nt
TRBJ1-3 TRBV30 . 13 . CAWSAQGFYTIYF TGTGCCTGGAGTGCCCAGGGGTTTTACACCATATATTTT
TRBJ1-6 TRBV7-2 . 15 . CASSYQGGENSPLHF TGTGCCAGCAGCTATCAGGGAGGTGAGAATTCACCCCTCCACTTT
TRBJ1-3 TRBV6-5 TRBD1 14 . CASSLQGSGNTIYF TGTGCCAGCAGTTTACAGGGGTCTGGAAACACCATATATTTT
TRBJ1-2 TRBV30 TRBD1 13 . CGRDRDRNYGYTF TGTGGCCGGGACAGGGACAGGAACTATGGCTACACCTTC
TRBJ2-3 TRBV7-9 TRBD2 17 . CASSLKTSGTSTDTQYF TGTGCCAGCAGCTTAAAGACTAGCGGGACTAGCACAGATACGCAGTATTTT
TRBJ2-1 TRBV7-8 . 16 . CASSRTKRSSYNEQFF TGTGCCAGCAGCCGAACGAAAAGGAGCTCCTACAATGAGCAGTTCTTC
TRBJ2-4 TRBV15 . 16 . CATSGRRGTTGNIQYF TGTGCCACCAGCGGCAGAAGGGGGACCACGGGAAACATTCAGTACTTC
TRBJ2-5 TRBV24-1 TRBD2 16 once CATSPAAGGRYETQYF TGTGCCACCAGTCCCGCGGCGGGAGGGCGATACGAGACCCAGTACTTC
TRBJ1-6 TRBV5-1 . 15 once CASSLASGEGSPLHF TGCGCCAGCAGCTTGGCCTCAGGGGAGGGTTCACCCCTCCACTTT
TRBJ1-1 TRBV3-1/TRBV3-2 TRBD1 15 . CASSAQGAMNTEAFF TGTGCCAGCAGCGCACAGGGGGCCATGAACACTGAAGCTTTCTTT
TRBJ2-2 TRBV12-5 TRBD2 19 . CASGTTLAGGHGNTGELFF TGTGCTAGTGGCACGACTTTAGCGGGGGGGCATGGTAACACCGGGGAGCTGTTTTTT
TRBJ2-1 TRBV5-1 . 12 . CASSLARWEQFF TGCGCCAGCAGCTTGGCCAGGTGGGAGCAGTTCTTC
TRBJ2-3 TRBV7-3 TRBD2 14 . CASSSGTSADTQYF TGTGCCAGCAGCTCGGGGACTAGCGCAGATACGCAGTATTTT
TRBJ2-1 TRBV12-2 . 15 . CASRLVWGEKNEQFF TGTGCAAGTCGCTTAGTGTGGGGGGAAAAAAATGAGCAGTTCTTC
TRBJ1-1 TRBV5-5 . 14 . CASSITTGLVPAFF TGTGCCAGCAGCATAACCACGGGACTGGTACCAGCTTTCTTT
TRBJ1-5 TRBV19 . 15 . CASSIGQLFYQPQHF TGTGCCAGTAGTATAGGTCAACTATTCTATCAGCCCCAGCATTTT
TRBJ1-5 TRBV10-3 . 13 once CAIRNRADQPQHF TGTGCCATCAGGAACAGGGCCGATCAGCCCCAGCATTTT